The rows below give T cell receptor beta chains drawn from one sample of a study of blood T cell repertoires in COVID-19. Measured with immunoSEQ multiplex PCR; TCRdb has only the in-frame clones, and not every one. This repertoire shows over 250,000 clones, under 90% found once; its top ten account for over 8.5%. Sequenced: peripheral blood. Source of these receptors: a woman in her 50s who had recovered from COVID-19. CDR3s include the opening cysteine and the closing phenylalanine or tryptophan. The D gene is left open where the match is weak. Part of the rows lack a size; the others show once, few, many or a class for expanded clones.

j_gene | abundance | d_gene | v_gene | CDR3nt | CDR3aa
TRBJ2-1 | - | TRBD2 | TRBV9 | TGTGCCAGCAGCAATAGCGGGGGGCCCAATGAGCAGTTCTTC | CASSNSGGPNEQFF
TRBJ2-7 | - | TRBD1 | TRBV30 | TGTGCCTGGAGCGTCTGGGACAGCGTAACCTACGAGCAGTACTTC | CAWSVWDSVTYEQYF
TRBJ2-7 | - | - | TRBV28 | TGTGCCAGCAGTTATAGCTCCTACGAGCAGTACTTC | CASSYSSYEQYF
TRBJ1-1 | - | - | TRBV18 | TGTGCCAGCTCACCAGGTCAGGGGCCAGGTATGAACACTGAAGCTTTCTTT | CASSPGQGPGMNTEAFF
TRBJ1-1 | once | - | TRBV11-3 | TGTGCCAGCAGCTCGAGCTGGGGGCCGAACACTGAAGCTTTCTTT | CASSSSWGPNTEAFF
TRBJ1-2 | - | - | TRBV12-3/TRBV12-4 | TGTGCCAGCAGTTCCCCCGGAGGGGTAGGCTACACCTTC | CASSSPGGVGYTF
TRBJ1-5 | - | - | TRBV29-1 | TGCAGCGTTGGGAAGGGGAATCAGCCCCAGCATTTT | CSVGKGNQPQHF
TRBJ1-4 | - | TRBD1 | TRBV9 | TGTGCCAGCAGCGAGGGAACAGGGGGCAATGAAAAACTGTTTTTT | CASSEGTGGNEKLFF
TRBJ1-2 | - | TRBD1 | TRBV28 | TGTGCCAGCAGTCTCGGACAGGTATATGGCTACACCTTC | CASSLGQVYGYTF
TRBJ2-5 | few | - | TRBV7-8 | TGTGTCGTGGCCTCCTCAGAGACCCAGTACTTC | CVVASSETQYF
TRBJ1-3 | - | TRBD1 | TRBV24-1 | TGTGCCACCAGTGATCCTGGACAGGGAGACTCTGGAAACACCATATATTTT | CATSDPGQGDSGNTIYF
TRBJ1-5 | - | - | TRBV7-2 | TGTGCCAGCAGCTTAGAACAGACAGCCAATCAGCCCCAGCATTTT | CASSLEQTANQPQHF
TRBJ2-7 | once | - | TRBV30 | TGTGCCTGGAGTACGGGGAACTCCTACGAGCAGTACTTC | CAWSTGNSYEQYF
TRBJ2-7 | few | TRBD1 | TRBV7-9 | TGTGCCAGCAGCCCCGGGTGGGGGACAGGGGACGGCGAGCAGTACTTC | CASSPGWGTGDGEQYF
TRBJ2-1 | - | TRBD2 | TRBV2 | TGTGCCAGCAGTGCCGCTAGCGGGGGGGCCTGGTCCTACAATGAGCAGTTCTTC | CASSAASGGAWSYNEQFF
TRBJ2-1 | - | - | TRBV27 | TGTGCCAGCAGCCCCCGCGATTTCGGGACTCAGCAGTTCTTC | CASSPRDFGTQQFF
TRBJ1-1 | - | - | TRBV12-2 | TGTGCAAGTCGCCTCAGGGTTAGTACTGAAGCTTTCTTT | CASRLRVSTEAFF
TRBJ2-2 | few | - | TRBV5-3 | TGTGCCAGAAGCTCATCTACCGGGAGTGGGGAGCTGTTTTTT | CARSSSTGSGELFF
TRBJ1-1 | - | TRBD1 | TRBV28 | TGTGCCAGCAGTATCGGGACAGCAAACACTGAAGCTTTCTTT | CASSIGTANTEAFF
TRBJ2-1 | - | - | TRBV7-9 | TGTGCCAGCAGCTTAGAGCCCCGGTACAATGAGCAGTTCTTC | CASSLEPRYNEQFF
TRBJ1-2 | - | TRBD1 | TRBV27 | TGTGCCAGCAGTGTGCAGGGGGCAAGAGTTAATGGCTACACCTTC | CASSVQGARVNGYTF
TRBJ2-3 | - | TRBD2 | TRBV9 | TGTGCCAGCACCCAGAGGGGGCGGGGGGGCCCAGATACGCAGTATTTT | CASTQRGRGGPDTQYF
TRBJ2-6 | - | TRBD1 | TRBV6-5 | TGTGCCAGCAGGGGACAGGGTACCGGGGCCAACGTCCTGACTTTC | CASRGQGTGANVLTF
TRBJ2-2 | - | TRBD1 | TRBV19 | TGTGCCAGTAGTATAGAGAGCAGGGGGTCCGGGGAGCTGTTTTTT | CASSIESRGSGELFF
TRBJ2-7 | - | TRBD2 | TRBV29-1 | TGCAGCGCAGTGCGGGAGAACTACGAGCAGTACTTC | CSAVRENYEQYF
TRBJ2-1 | - | TRBD1 | TRBV10-3 | TGTGCCATCAGTCCGACAGGGGGTGGAGATGAGCAGTTCTTC | CAISPTGGGDEQFF
TRBJ2-1 | - | TRBD2 | TRBV7-8 | TGTGCCAGCAGCTTATATAACGATCTAGCGGGGGGGAGAAACAATGAGCAGTTCTTC | CASSLYNDLAGGRNNEQFF
TRBJ2-2 | - | TRBD2 | TRBV5-1 | TGCGCCAGCAGCTTGCTACTAGCGCAGGCCGGGGAGCTGTTTTTT | CASSLLLAQAGELFF
TRBJ2-5 | - | - | TRBV6-4 | TGTGCCAGCAGAGTCGGGGGAAGGCGGCAAGAGACCCAGTACTTC | CASRVGGRRQETQYF
TRBJ2-3 | - | - | TRBV5-1 | TGCGCCAGCAGCTTAAGTTCTCAGGGTATCCCAGATACGCAGTATTTT | CASSLSSQGIPDTQYF
TRBJ2-2 | few | - | TRBV19 | TGTGCCAGTAGTATAGGTGGGGCGGCCGGGGAGCTGTTTTTT | CASSIGGAAGELFF
TRBJ2-2 | - | - | TRBV27 | TGTGCCAGCAGTTTATTTGGGGCTGCCGGGGAGCTGTTTTTT | CASSLFGAAGELFF
TRBJ2-7 | - | TRBD1 | TRBV6-5 | TGTGCCAGCAGTCCGACAGGGGGGCTACACGAGCAGTACTTC | CASSPTGGLHEQYF
TRBJ1-1 | - | - | TRBV19 | TGTGCCAGTAGTATGGGTGCGGCAGTGAACACTGAAGCTTTCTTT | CASSMGAAVNTEAFF
TRBJ2-7 | few | - | TRBV5-5 | TGTGCCAGCAGCTTCTACAGGGTAAGCGACGAGCAGTACTTC | CASSFYRVSDEQYF
TRBJ2-7 | - | TRBD1 | TRBV7-7 | TGTGCCAGCAGCCTGGGTCCCGACAGGGGGTACGAGCAGTACTTC | CASSLGPDRGYEQYF